Sequencing of this TCR beta chain was carried out in a study of early T cells in non-severe SARS-CoV-2 infection. Across the whole study: Sequenced bulk RNA came from whole blood that was unsorted, and chains were unpaired. The study, taken as a whole, reports: Matching results from VDJdb favored anti-spike CD8 responses, leaving private and CD4 specificities undetected.

Judged by abundance, this clonotype is medium-sized. Its antigen is not known. This CDR3 has 15 residues. J was trimmed by 4 bases and V by 3 bases; bases with no gene match: 7. Looked up from germline, CDR1 is SGHVS and CDR2 is FNYEAQ. cDNA molecules, individually, were tagged with unique molecular identifiers. TCRdb passed the 5' RACE reads through MiXCR, listing each CDR3 protein once. The table includes 20,000 to 25,000 distinct CDR3 sequences, less than 5% detected once. The V and J genes are TRBV7-6 and TRBJ2-3; TRBD2 matches at 7 bases. The sequencing sample was made of whole blood. The receptor comes from an adult who was a healthcare worker with PCR-confirmed SARS-CoV-2 infection or an uninfected control (not recorded which). The CDR3 here is CASSLEAGVSDTQYF. The CDR3 DNA follows: TGTGCCAGCAGCTTGGAGGCGGGAGTTTCAGATACGCAGTATTTT.